Listed below are T cell receptor beta chains from one sample, sequenced in a study of blood T cell repertoires in COVID-19. Sequencing used immunoSEQ multiplex PCR; TCRdb keeps in-frame clones, though not all of them. The sample includes approximately 300,000 clones, 90% of them seen just once. Sequenced input: PBMCs or T cells enriched from blood (not recorded which). These receptors all come from a woman aged 18-30 years with acute COVID-19. Each CDR3 is given with its conserved first and last residue. Each record gives: J gene, D gene, clone size, V gene, CDR3 protein, CDR3 DNA. D genes are given only for firm matches. The size field is filled for only some rows; it gives once, few, many or a size class.

>TRBJ2-5|-|-|TRBV28
CASSSPREGGFRETQYF
TGTGCCAGCAGTTCCCCACGTGAGGGGGGGTTTCGGGAGACCCAGTACTTC
>TRBJ2-3|-|-|TRBV28
CASSKNRFEADTQYF
TGTGCCAGCAGTAAGAACAGGTTCGAAGCAGATACGCAGTATTTT
>TRBJ2-6|-|once|TRBV7-6
CASSLSTGITSGANVLTF
TGTGCCAGCAGCTTATCCACAGGGATTACCTCTGGGGCCAACGTCCTGACTTTC
>TRBJ2-5|TRBD1|-|TRBV7-6
CASSQRVDRGETQYF
TGTGCCAGCAGCCAGAGAGTGGACAGGGGAGAGACCCAGTACTTC
>TRBJ2-3|-|-|TRBV15
CATSRGGGYTDTQYF
TGTGCCACCAGCAGAGGTGGCGGATACACAGATACGCAGTATTTT
>TRBJ2-1|-|-|TRBV4-2
CASSLLDEQFF
TGTGCCAGCAGCCTCCTCGATGAGCAGTTCTTC
>TRBJ2-7|TRBD1|-|TRBV3-1/TRBV3-2
CASSPGQASYEQYF
TGTGCCAGCAGCCCTGGACAGGCTTCCTACGAGCAGTACTTC
>TRBJ1-1|TRBD1|-|TRBV6-5
CASSQGTVDTEAFF
TGTGCCAGCAGTCAGGGGACAGTCGACACTGAAGCTTTCTTT
>TRBJ1-1|TRBD1|few|TRBV11-3
CASSLDPRQGDTEAFF
TGTGCCAGCAGCTTAGACCCCCGACAGGGTGACACTGAAGCTTTCTTT
>TRBJ2-7|-|once|TRBV12-3/TRBV12-4
CASRASYEQYF
TGTGCCAGCAGGGCCTCATACGAGCAGTACTTC
>TRBJ1-1|TRBD1|-|TRBV5-6
CASSGQGLNTEAFF
TGTGCCAGCAGCGGACAGGGGTTGAACACTGAAGCTTTCTTT
>TRBJ2-5|-|-|TRBV7-3
CASSDTRQETQYF
TGTGCCAGCAGCGATACTAGGCAGGAGACCCAGTACTTC
>TRBJ2-2|TRBD2|-|TRBV15
CATRAGGLSGELFF
TGTGCCACCAGAGCGGGAGGTTTATCCGGGGAGCTGTTTTTT
>TRBJ1-6|-|-|TRBV9
CASSVATGRSYNSPLHF
TGTGCCAGCAGCGTAGCTACGGGGAGGTCCTATAATTCACCCCTCCACTTT
>TRBJ2-1|TRBD2|-|TRBV19
CASSIMASGRSHEQFF
TGTGCCAGTAGTATAATGGCTAGCGGGAGGAGCCATGAGCAGTTCTTC
>TRBJ2-7|-|-|TRBV6-1
CASSPQTSSYEQYF
TGTGCCAGCAGTCCCCAGACAAGCTCCTACGAGCAGTACTTC
>TRBJ1-1|-|-|TRBV28
CASSLSGDGTEAFF
TGTGCCAGCAGTTTATCAGGGGATGGTACTGAAGCTTTCTTT
>TRBJ1-2|-|few|TRBV6-5
CASSYSTAALGYGYTF
TGTGCCAGCAGTTACTCGACGGCAGCCCTAGGATATGGCTACACCTTC
>TRBJ2-3|TRBD2|-|TRBV2
CASSEAKASGGRTDTQYF
TGTGCCAGCAGTGAAGCGAAGGCTAGCGGGGGACGCACAGATACGCAGTATTTT
>TRBJ2-5|TRBD1|-|TRBV11-2
CASSFGDRGQETQYF
TGTGCCAGCAGCTTTGGCGACAGGGGTCAAGAGACCCAGTACTTC
>TRBJ2-2|TRBD1|-|TRBV9
CASTGTANTGELFF
TGTGCCAGCACCGGGACAGCGAACACCGGGGAGCTGTTTTTT
>TRBJ1-5|-|-|TRBV27
CASTQIYGQPQHF
TGTGCCAGCACCCAAATCTATGGTCAGCCCCAGCATTTT
>TRBJ1-5|-|-|TRBV28
CASSRPRDGNNQPQHF
TGTGCCAGCAGCCGCCCGCGGGACGGGAACAATCAGCCCCAGCATTTT
>TRBJ1-2|TRBD1|-|TRBV28
CASSNPGQGNYGYTF
TGTGCCAGCAGTAACCCGGGACAGGGAAACTATGGCTACACCTTC
>TRBJ1-1|TRBD1|-|TRBV6-6
CASSRGTGGYTEAFF
TGTGCCAGCAGTCGCGGGACAGGGGGCTACACTGAAGCTTTCTTT
>TRBJ2-3|TRBD2|-|TRBV27
CATEAGGRQYF
TGTGCCACCGAGGCGGGAGGGAGGCAGTATTTT
>TRBJ2-3|TRBD2|-|TRBV5-5
CASSTGTSGITDTQYF
TGTGCCAGCAGCACTGGGACTAGCGGGATCACAGATACGCAGTATTTT
>TRBJ1-6|-|-|TRBV6-1
CASSEEGSSPLHF
TGTGCCAGCAGTGAAGAGGGGTCTTCACCCCTCCACTTT
>TRBJ1-1|TRBD1|-|TRBV9
CASSVGVGTGATEAFF
TGTGCCAGCAGCGTAGGTGTCGGAACAGGGGCGACTGAAGCTTTCTTT
>TRBJ1-1|TRBD1|-|TRBV6-4
CASRTGSENTEAFF
TGTGCCAGCAGGACAGGGTCGGAGAACACTGAAGCTTTCTTT
>TRBJ2-7|TRBD2|-|TRBV7-9
CASSLAPISGLAGVTEQYF
TGTGCCAGCAGCTTAGCCCCTATTAGCGGACTAGCGGGAGTAACCGAGCAGTACTTC
>TRBJ2-1|-|-|TRBV7-6
CASSSNRQDLEQFF
TGTGCCAGCAGCTCAAATCGACAGGATCTTGAGCAGTTCTTC
>TRBJ2-5|TRBD2|-|TRBV4-2
CASSPRLAGETQYF
TGTGCCAGCAGCCCGCGACTAGCGGGAGAGACCCAGTACTTC
>TRBJ1-4|-|-|TRBV12-5
CASGSDSEKLFF
TGTGCTAGTGGATCAGACAGTGAAAAACTGTTTTTT
>TRBJ1-6|TRBD1|-|TRBV28
CASRPGQTTGSPLHF
TGTGCCAGCAGGCCGGGACAGACGACGGGATCACCCCTCCACTTT
>TRBJ2-7|TRBD2|-|TRBV10-3
CAISESGSNEQYF
TGTGCCATCAGTGAGAGCGGGAGCAACGAGCAGTACTTC
>TRBJ2-7|-|-|TRBV28
CASSTGGVSSYEQYF
TGTGCCAGCAGTACCGGCGGGGTTTCCTCCTACGAGCAGTACTTC
>TRBJ2-1|TRBD2|-|TRBV30
CAWSGTRTSGGNEQFF
TGTGCCTGGAGTGGCACCCGGACTAGCGGTGGCAATGAGCAGTTCTTC
>TRBJ2-7|-|-|TRBV2
CASIVDTFYEQYF
TGTGCCAGCATTGTCGACACCTTCTACGAGCAGTACTTC
>TRBJ2-2|-|-|TRBV28
CASTIAGPTGELFF
TGTGCCAGCACGATTGCGGGACCAACCGGGGAGCTGTTTTTT
>TRBJ1-1|TRBD1|-|TRBV29-1
CSVDLGQGAVLYNLNTEAFF
TGCAGCGTTGATTTGGGACAGGGGGCTGTCCTTTACAATTTGAACACTGAAGCTTTCTTT
>TRBJ2-1|-|-|TRBV3-1/TRBV3-2
CASSQYGGAIYPYSSNEQFF
TGTGCCAGCAGCCAATACGGGGGAGCCATTTACCCCTACTCTTCGAATGAGCAGTTCTTC
>TRBJ2-5|TRBD1|-|TRBV5-6
CASSLTGVQETQYF
TGTGCCAGCAGCTTAACAGGGGTCCAAGAGACCCAGTACTTC
>TRBJ2-5|-|-|TRBV29-1
CSVAPGHPEETQYF
TGCAGCGTTGCCCCGGGACATCCGGAGGAGACCCAGTACTTC
>TRBJ2-3|TRBD2|-|TRBV29-1
CSVGNSGSLDTQYF
TGCAGCGTTGGGAACAGCGGGAGCTTAGATACGCAGTATTTT
>TRBJ2-3|TRBD2|once|TRBV6-5
CATSRGGGTDTQYF
TGTGCCACCTCCCGGGGGGGTGGGACAGATACGCAGTATTTT
>TRBJ2-7|-|-|TRBV5-4
CASSPTGPNSYEQYF
TGTGCCAGCAGCCCGACAGGACCCAACTCCTACGAGCAGTACTTC
>TRBJ2-1|TRBD2|-|TRBV29-1
CSVGLAGEFGQFF
TGCAGCGTTGGATTAGCGGGAGAGTTCGGGCAGTTCTTC
>TRBJ2-7|-|-|TRBV7-9
CASSSSRPGEQYF
TGTGCCAGCAGCTCCTCCCGCCCGGGCGAGCAGTACTTC
>TRBJ2-1|TRBD2|-|TRBV7-3
CASSPTSGGYNEQFF
TGTGCCAGCAGCCCAACTAGCGGGGGTTACAATGAGCAGTTCTTC
>TRBJ2-1|TRBD2|once|TRBV9
CASSQLAGFYNEQFF
TGTGCCAGCAGCCAACTAGCGGGATTTTACAATGAGCAGTTCTTC
>TRBJ2-5|-|-|TRBV20-1
CSASVEGTQYF
TGCAGTGCTTCCGTCGAGGGGACCCAGTACTTC
>TRBJ1-1|-|-|TRBV9
CASAAEGGVAFF
TGTGCCAGCGCGGCAGAAGGCGGAGTGGCTTTCTTT
>TRBJ2-7|-|-|TRBV11-3
CASSLGRGEQYF
TGTGCCAGCAGCTTAGGACGGGGCGAGCAGTACTTC
>TRBJ2-7|-|-|TRBV11-1
CASSLGEESYEQYF
TGTGCCAGCAGCTTAGGGGAGGAATCCTACGAGCAGTACTTC
>TRBJ2-7|TRBD2|-|TRBV6-6
CASSPLPHSGRVTYEQYF
TGTGCCAGCAGTCCCCTCCCGCACAGCGGGAGGGTTACCTACGAGCAGTACTTC
>TRBJ2-7|-|-|TRBV28
CASSFTPWGGRYEQYF
TGTGCCAGCAGTTTCACCCCCTGGGGAGGTAGATACGAGCAGTACTTC
>TRBJ2-1|-|-|TRBV6-1
CASSDPLREPFF
TGTGCCAGCAGTGACCCTTTGCGGGAACCGTTCTTC
>TRBJ1-1|TRBD1|-|TRBV5-1
CASSSTGVNTEAFF
TGCGCCAGCAGCTCGACAGGGGTGAACACTGAAGCTTTCTTT